Listed below are T cell receptor beta chains from one sample, sequenced in a study of CD8 T cells in ankylosing spondylitis. MiXCR was run by TCRdb on the 5' RACE reads, yielding one entry per CDR3 protein. This sample carries around 340,000 distinct CDR3 sequences, more than 20% of them seen once, and the ten largest clones take less than 15%. What was sequenced was blood, either unsorted or a sorted T cell fraction (not recorded which). All receptors come from a male donor with ankylosing spondylitis or in good health (not recorded which). The CDR3 runs from the conserved cysteine through the conserved F or W. Each record gives: D gene, clone size, J gene, V gene, CDR3 protein, CDR3 DNA. The D gene is left open where the match is weak. Clone size appears in some rows only: once, few, many, or a class for an expanded clone.

d_gene: .; abundance: .; j_gene: TRBJ1-2; v_gene: TRBV5-5; CDR3aa: CASSLVGGWGPYGYTF; CDR3nt: TGTGCCAGCAGCTTGGTCGGGGGCTGGGGCCCCTATGGCTACACCTTC
d_gene: .; abundance: .; j_gene: TRBJ2-2; v_gene: TRBV6-1; CDR3aa: CASSGRVTGELFF; CDR3nt: TGTGCCAGCAGTGGAAGGGTTACCGGGGAGCTGTTTTTT
d_gene: .; abundance: few; j_gene: TRBJ2-5; v_gene: TRBV4-1; CDR3aa: CASSPGAEETQYF; CDR3nt: TGCGCCAGCAGCCCAGGGGCCGAGGAGACCCAGTACTTC
d_gene: TRBD2; abundance: few; j_gene: TRBJ2-1; v_gene: TRBV9; CDR3aa: CASSKEGLGYNEQFF; CDR3nt: TGTGCCAGCAGCAAAGAGGGACTAGGGTACAATGAGCAGTTCTTC
d_gene: TRBD1; abundance: .; j_gene: TRBJ2-1; v_gene: TRBV6-1; CDR3aa: CASSLRDRGGEQFF; CDR3nt: TGTGCCAGCAGCCTTCGGGACAGGGGAGGTGAGCAGTTCTTC
d_gene: TRBD1; abundance: .; j_gene: TRBJ2-1; v_gene: TRBV24-1; CDR3aa: CATSDPRTGRTYNEQFF; CDR3nt: TGTGCCACCAGTGATCCTCGGACAGGGCGCACCTACAATGAGCAGTTCTTC
d_gene: .; abundance: .; j_gene: TRBJ2-6; v_gene: TRBV3-1; CDR3aa: CASSPLRGAGANVLTF; CDR3nt: TGTGCCAGCAGCCCTTTACGCGGGGCTGGGGCCAACGTCCTGACTTTC
d_gene: .; abundance: few; j_gene: TRBJ2-7; v_gene: TRBV11-2; CDR3aa: CASSLETGYLSYEQYF; CDR3nt: TGTGCCAGCAGCTTAGAAACAGGGTATCTCTCCTACGAGCAGTACTTC
d_gene: TRBD2; abundance: .; j_gene: TRBJ2-5; v_gene: TRBV11-2; CDR3aa: CASSLEVAGKETQYF; CDR3nt: TGTGCCAGCAGCTTAGAGGTAGCGGGGAAAGAGACCCAGTACTTC
d_gene: .; abundance: .; j_gene: TRBJ2-7; v_gene: TRBV29-1; CDR3aa: CSVETSGYEQYF; CDR3nt: TGCAGCGTTGAAACATCGGGTTACGAGCAGTACTTC
d_gene: TRBD1; abundance: few; j_gene: TRBJ2-2; v_gene: TRBV5-4; CDR3aa: CASRPQGASGELFF; CDR3nt: TGTGCCAGCAGACCCCAGGGGGCCTCCGGGGAGCTGTTTTTT
d_gene: .; abundance: .; j_gene: TRBJ2-3; v_gene: TRBV24-1; CDR3aa: CATSDLILSYGGSDTQYF; CDR3nt: TGTGCCACCAGTGACTTGATCCTCTCCTACGGGGGTTCAGATACGCAGTATTTT
d_gene: TRBD2; abundance: .; j_gene: TRBJ2-1; v_gene: TRBV27; CDR3aa: CASSPLAGGRDNEKFF; CDR3nt: TGTGCCAGCAGTCCCTTAGCGGGGGGGCGGGACAATGAGAAGTTCTTC
d_gene: TRBD1; abundance: .; j_gene: TRBJ2-7; v_gene: TRBV5-1; CDR3aa: CASSLSLRDRELPYEQYF; CDR3nt: TGCGCCAGCAGCTTGTCTCTAAGGGACAGGGAACTACCCTACGAGCAGTACTTC
d_gene: .; abundance: .; j_gene: TRBJ2-1; v_gene: TRBV27; CDR3aa: CASSQVADNEQFF; CDR3nt: TGTGCCAGCAGTCAGGTAGCGGACAATGAGCAGTTCTTC
d_gene: .; abundance: few; j_gene: TRBJ2-7; v_gene: TRBV15; CDR3aa: CATSRDTPYEQYF; CDR3nt: TGTGCCACCAGCAGAGACACCCCTTACGAGCAGTACTTC
d_gene: .; abundance: few; j_gene: TRBJ2-1; v_gene: TRBV2; CDR3aa: CASSELAPHNEQFF; CDR3nt: TGTGCCAGCAGTGAACTAGCGCCCCACAATGAGCAGTTCTTC
d_gene: TRBD2; abundance: .; j_gene: TRBJ2-5; v_gene: TRBV7-9; CDR3aa: CASSPLAGVWQETQYF; CDR3nt: TGTGCCAGCAGCCCGCTAGCGGGGGTGTGGCAAGAGACCCAGTACTTC
d_gene: .; abundance: few; j_gene: TRBJ2-5; v_gene: TRBV4-2; CDR3aa: CASSQEFQGYQETQYF; CDR3nt: TGTGCCAGCAGCCAAGAGTTTCAGGGGTACCAAGAGACCCAGTACTTC
d_gene: TRBD1; abundance: few; j_gene: TRBJ2-5; v_gene: TRBV3-1; CDR3aa: CASSDPGQGALGETQYF; CDR3nt: TGTGCCAGCAGCGACCCGGGACAGGGGGCATTGGGAGAGACCCAGTACTTC
d_gene: .; abundance: many; j_gene: TRBJ1-2; v_gene: TRBV29-1; CDR3aa: CSVEGDGAWYGYTF; CDR3nt: TGCAGCGTTGAGGGGGACGGAGCCTGGTATGGCTACACCTTC
d_gene: .; abundance: many; j_gene: TRBJ1-1; v_gene: TRBV7-9; CDR3aa: CASSPPGGTEAFF; CDR3nt: TGTGCCAGCAGCCCCCCTGGGGGCACTGAAGCTTTCTTT
d_gene: .; abundance: .; j_gene: TRBJ2-1; v_gene: TRBV2; CDR3aa: CAILKNRLSYNEQFF; CDR3nt: TGTGCCATCCTTAAAAACAGGTTATCCTACAATGAGCAGTTCTTC
d_gene: .; abundance: .; j_gene: TRBJ2-7; v_gene: TRBV10-3; CDR3aa: CAISESGSGQRNTYEQYF; CDR3nt: TGTGCCATCAGTGAGTCGGGGTCCGGACAGCGAAATACCTACGAGCAGTACTTC
d_gene: TRBD2; abundance: few; j_gene: TRBJ2-3; v_gene: TRBV12-3/TRBV12-4; CDR3aa: CASSPDGGVADTQYF; CDR3nt: TGTGCCAGCAGCCCTGACGGGGGGGTGGCAGATACGCAGTATTTT
d_gene: .; abundance: .; j_gene: TRBJ2-7; v_gene: TRBV7-9; CDR3aa: CASSLVAGTEQYF; CDR3nt: TGTGCCAGCAGCTTAGTAGCAGGGACCGAGCAGTACTTC
d_gene: .; abundance: few; j_gene: TRBJ2-6; v_gene: TRBV2; CDR3aa: CASSEVRDIPSGANVLTF; CDR3nt: TGTGCCAGCAGTGAAGTAAGGGACATCCCCTCTGGGGCCAACGTCCTGACTTTC
d_gene: .; abundance: .; j_gene: TRBJ2-2; v_gene: TRBV11-2; CDR3aa: CASTPTAGRGELFF; CDR3nt: TGTGCCAGCACCCCAACGGCAGGGCGGGGGGAGCTGTTTTTT
d_gene: .; abundance: few; j_gene: TRBJ2-2; v_gene: TRBV29-1; CDR3aa: CTLSHPNTGELFF; CDR3nt: TGCACCTTGTCTCACCCGAACACCGGGGAGCTGTTTTTT
d_gene: .; abundance: .; j_gene: TRBJ2-1; v_gene: TRBV5-5; CDR3aa: CASSGVPGHYNEQFF; CDR3nt: TGTGCCAGCAGTGGGGTTCCGGGACATTACAATGAGCAGTTCTTC